These T cell receptor beta chains were read from a single sample in a study of T cell repertoires in cytomegalovirus infection. TCRdb processed the reads anew with MiXCR; each CDR3 protein has one entry. The table has 200,000 to 300,000 distinct CDR3 sequences, over 8% seen once; the top ten hold around 16%. The source material was PBMCs. Every receptor here comes from a human donor in good health (CMV status not recorded). Some clones in this sample may be carry-over from other donors' samples. CDR3s include the opening cysteine and the closing phenylalanine or tryptophan. A D gene is named only where the DNA matches it firmly. Only part of the rows carry a size: once, few, many, or a class if the clone is expanded.

size,D,V,J,DNA,CDR3
-,-,TRBV7-2,TRBJ1-2,TGTGCCAGCAGCAATTTTATCCCGACGGACGGGAAGGCTGGCTACACCTTC,CASSNFIPTDGKAGYTF
many,-,TRBV12-3/TRBV12-4,TRBJ1-3,TGTGCCAGCAGTTTAGGATCCGGGGGAAACACCATATATTTT,CASSLGSGGNTIYF
-,-,TRBV20-1,TRBJ1-6,TGCAGTGCTAGGAAGGGCCTCTCCTATAATTCACCCCTCCACTTT,CSARKGLSYNSPLHF
many,TRBD2,TRBV7-9,TRBJ2-1,TGTGCCAGCAGCCCCGACGGGACTAGCGGGAGGAATGAGCAGTTCTTC,CASSPDGTSGRNEQFF
many,TRBD2,TRBV7-2,TRBJ2-1,TGTGCCAGCAGCTTAGCGGGACTAGCGGGGGGGCTTGGGCAGTTCTTC,CASSLAGLAGGLGQFF
many,-,TRBV7-7,TRBJ2-5,TGTGCTAGCAGCTTAGAGACAGAAGGGACCCAGTACTTC,CASSLETEGTQYF
few,-,TRBV19,TRBJ2-4,TGTGCCAGTAGCCATGCCAAAAACATTCAGTACTTC,CASSHAKNIQYF
few,TRBD1,TRBV28,TRBJ1-6,TGTGCCAGCAGTTTATCCAGGCGAGGGACAGGGAATTCACCCCTCCACTTT,CASSLSRRGTGNSPLHF
few,-,TRBV7-2,TRBJ1-4,TGTGCCAGCAGCTTGGCGAATTTGGGTGAAAAACTGTTTTTT,CASSLANLGEKLFF
few,TRBD1,TRBV20-1,TRBJ1-2,TGCAGTGCTAGAGTCCCGGACAGGGGGCTTGGCGGCTACACCTTC,CSARVPDRGLGGYTF
-,-,TRBV5-4,TRBJ2-5,TGTGCCAGCAGCTTCGCGGCGGGACAAGAGACCCAGTACTTC,CASSFAAGQETQYF
many,-,TRBV20-1,TRBJ2-1,TGCAGTGCTGAACCCTTTCGGGGAGCCAAGAACAATGAGCAGTTCTTC,CSAEPFRGAKNNEQFF
many,-,TRBV7-2,TRBJ2-2,TGTGCCAGCGGATATAGGAGGGGACAGAACACCGGGGAGCTGTTTTTT,CASGYRRGQNTGELFF
many,TRBD2,TRBV7-4,TRBJ2-3,TGTGCCAGCAGCACGAAGGCGGGGGAAGATACGCAGTATTTT,CASSTKAGEDTQYF